A selection of T cell receptor beta chains follows, all from one sample in a study of T cells in Graves' hyperthyroidism and ophthalmopathy. MiXCR, applied by TCRdb to the multiplex PCR reads, yields one record per CDR3 protein. The sample has roughly 110,000 distinct CDR3 sequences, more than 15% seen once. Sequencing used blood. The receptors stem from a woman aged 45 to 65 with Graves' hyperthyroidism. The CDR3 runs from the conserved cysteine through the conserved F or W. Each record gives: V gene, J gene, D gene, CDR3 protein. A D gene is named only where the DNA matches it firmly.

V gene: TRBV7-9
J gene: TRBJ2-3
D gene: NA
CDR3 protein: CASSLSIGSDTQYF

V gene: TRBV2
J gene: TRBJ1-6
D gene: NA
CDR3 protein: CASGYQLVSPLHF

V gene: TRBV10-3
J gene: TRBJ2-6
D gene: NA
CDR3 protein: CAIMGANRVGANVLTF

V gene: TRBV18
J gene: TRBJ2-7
D gene: NA
CDR3 protein: CASSSDLYEQYF

V gene: TRBV11-2
J gene: TRBJ2-5
D gene: TRBD1
CDR3 protein: CASSLGTGRKTQYF

V gene: TRBV12-3/TRBV12-4
J gene: TRBJ2-2
D gene: NA
CDR3 protein: CASNAPGELFF

V gene: TRBV6-2/TRBV6-3
J gene: TRBJ2-2
D gene: TRBD2
CDR3 protein: CATSYLAGGETGELFF

V gene: TRBV3-1
J gene: TRBJ2-1
D gene: TRBD2
CDR3 protein: CASSQGYVAGTLYNEQFF

V gene: TRBV28
J gene: TRBJ2-1
D gene: NA
CDR3 protein: CATWPQTGSYNEQFF

V gene: TRBV11-2
J gene: TRBJ1-6
D gene: NA
CDR3 protein: CASSLSPGSSPLHF

V gene: TRBV20-1
J gene: TRBJ2-3
D gene: NA
CDR3 protein: CSASIPGMDTQYF

V gene: TRBV20-1
J gene: TRBJ2-1
D gene: NA
CDR3 protein: CSARSSDNYNEQFF

V gene: TRBV12-3/TRBV12-4
J gene: TRBJ2-2
D gene: NA
CDR3 protein: CASSFFANTGELFF

V gene: TRBV19
J gene: TRBJ1-2
D gene: TRBD1
CDR3 protein: CASSFLGQGANYGYTF

V gene: TRBV12-3/TRBV12-4
J gene: TRBJ2-3
D gene: TRBD2
CDR3 protein: CASSLSGSLNTDTQYF

V gene: TRBV20-1
J gene: TRBJ1-6
D gene: NA
CDR3 protein: CSARDVRGLNSPLHF

V gene: TRBV2
J gene: TRBJ1-1
D gene: NA
CDR3 protein: CASSSLGGWNTEAFF

V gene: TRBV4-2
J gene: TRBJ2-1
D gene: NA
CDR3 protein: CASSQEGPGTNNEQFF

V gene: TRBV27
J gene: TRBJ2-7
D gene: NA
CDR3 protein: CASGSLRDLAREWFEQYF

V gene: TRBV7-9
J gene: TRBJ2-7
D gene: NA
CDR3 protein: CASSPLGQGVGEQYF

V gene: TRBV28
J gene: TRBJ2-1
D gene: TRBD1
CDR3 protein: CASSPGQGVEQFF

V gene: TRBV20-1
J gene: TRBJ2-5
D gene: TRBD1
CDR3 protein: CSARVQGALRETQYF

V gene: TRBV10-2
J gene: TRBJ1-4
D gene: NA
CDR3 protein: CASSVSFNEKLFF

V gene: TRBV7-8
J gene: TRBJ2-5
D gene: TRBD2
CDR3 protein: CASSLERGSSPVETQYF

V gene: TRBV15
J gene: TRBJ2-7
D gene: NA
CDR3 protein: CATSNPDRSGITYEQYF

V gene: TRBV3-1
J gene: TRBJ2-4
D gene: TRBD1
CDR3 protein: CASSQGLPGQTKNIQYF